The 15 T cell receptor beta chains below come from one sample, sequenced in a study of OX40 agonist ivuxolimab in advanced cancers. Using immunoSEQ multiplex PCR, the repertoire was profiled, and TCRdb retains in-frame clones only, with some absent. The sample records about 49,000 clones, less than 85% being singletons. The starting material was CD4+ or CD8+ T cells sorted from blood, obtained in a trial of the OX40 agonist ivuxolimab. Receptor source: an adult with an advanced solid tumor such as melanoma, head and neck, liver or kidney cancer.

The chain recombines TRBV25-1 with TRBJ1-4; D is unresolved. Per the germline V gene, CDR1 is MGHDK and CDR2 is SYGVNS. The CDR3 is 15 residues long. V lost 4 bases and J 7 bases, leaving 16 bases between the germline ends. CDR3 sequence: CASSGDRRSAEKLFF. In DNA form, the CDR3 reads TGTGCCAGCAGTGGTGACCGCCGAAGCGCTGAAAAACTGTTTTTT.

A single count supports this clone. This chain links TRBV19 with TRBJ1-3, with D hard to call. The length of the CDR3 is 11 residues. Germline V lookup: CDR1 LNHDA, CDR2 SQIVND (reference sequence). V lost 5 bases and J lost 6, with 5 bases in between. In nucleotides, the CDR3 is TGTGCCAGTAGTGTCCTAAACACCATATATTTT. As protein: CASSVLNTIYF.

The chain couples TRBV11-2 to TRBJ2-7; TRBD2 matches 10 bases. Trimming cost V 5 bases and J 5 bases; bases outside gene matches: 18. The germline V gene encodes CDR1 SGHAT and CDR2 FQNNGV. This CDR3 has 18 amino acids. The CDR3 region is CASSNRPPLAGESHEQYF. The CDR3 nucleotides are TGTGCCAGCAGCAACCGACCCCCCCTAGCGGGAGAGTCCCACGAGCAGTACTTC.

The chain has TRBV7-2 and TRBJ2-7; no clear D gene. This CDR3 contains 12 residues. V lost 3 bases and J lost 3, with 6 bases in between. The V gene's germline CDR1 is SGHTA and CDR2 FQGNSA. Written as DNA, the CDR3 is TGTGCCAGCAGCTTCCCCTTCTACGAGCAGTACTTC. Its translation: CASSFPFYEQYF.

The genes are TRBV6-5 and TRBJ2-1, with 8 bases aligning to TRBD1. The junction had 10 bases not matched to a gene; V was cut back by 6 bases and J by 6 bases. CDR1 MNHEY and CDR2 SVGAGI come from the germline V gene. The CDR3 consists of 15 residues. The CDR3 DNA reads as TGTGCCAGCAGACAGGACAGGGCTCTGTCCAATGAGCAGTTCTTC. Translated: CASRQDRALSNEQFF.

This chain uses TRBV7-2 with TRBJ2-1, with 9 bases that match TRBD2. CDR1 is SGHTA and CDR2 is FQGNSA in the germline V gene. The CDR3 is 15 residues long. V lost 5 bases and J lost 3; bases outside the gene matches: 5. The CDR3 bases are TGTGCCAGCAGCAGAACTAGCGGGCGCTACAATGAGCAGTTCTTC. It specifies CASSRTSGRYNEQFF.

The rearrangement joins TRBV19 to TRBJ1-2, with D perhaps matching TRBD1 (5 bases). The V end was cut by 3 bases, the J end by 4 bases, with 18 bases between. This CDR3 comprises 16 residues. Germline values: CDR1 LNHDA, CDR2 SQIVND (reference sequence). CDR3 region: CASSMRGRQGGYGYTF. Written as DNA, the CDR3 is TGTGCCAGTAGTATGCGGGGCCGCCAGGGAGGCTATGGCTACACCTTC.

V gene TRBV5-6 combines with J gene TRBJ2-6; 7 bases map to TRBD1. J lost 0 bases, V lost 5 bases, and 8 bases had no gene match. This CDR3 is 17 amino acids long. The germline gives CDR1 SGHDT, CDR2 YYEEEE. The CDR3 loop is CASRLKTGDSGANVLTF. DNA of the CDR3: TGTGCCAGCAGGCTCAAAACAGGGGACTCTGGGGCCAACGTCCTGACTTTC.

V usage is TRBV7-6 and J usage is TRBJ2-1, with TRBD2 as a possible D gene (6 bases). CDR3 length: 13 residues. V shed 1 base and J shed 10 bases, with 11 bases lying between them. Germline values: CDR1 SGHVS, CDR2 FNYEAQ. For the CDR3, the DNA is TGTGCCAGCAGCTTAGGCGGTGGACTAGAGCAGTTCTTC. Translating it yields CASSLGGGLEQFF.

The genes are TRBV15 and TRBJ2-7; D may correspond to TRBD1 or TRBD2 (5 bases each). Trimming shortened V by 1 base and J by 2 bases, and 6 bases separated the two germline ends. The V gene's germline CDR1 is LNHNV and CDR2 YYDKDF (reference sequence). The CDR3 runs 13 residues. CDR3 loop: CATSRGGTYEQYF. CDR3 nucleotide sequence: TGTGCCACCAGCAGAGGGGGGACCTACGAGCAGTACTTC.

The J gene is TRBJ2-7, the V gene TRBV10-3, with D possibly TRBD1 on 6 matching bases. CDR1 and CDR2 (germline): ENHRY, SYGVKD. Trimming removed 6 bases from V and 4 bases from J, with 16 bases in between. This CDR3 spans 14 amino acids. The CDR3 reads CAISSQGPLYEQYF. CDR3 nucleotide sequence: TGTGCCATCAGCTCACAGGGCCCTCTTTACGAGCAGTACTTC.

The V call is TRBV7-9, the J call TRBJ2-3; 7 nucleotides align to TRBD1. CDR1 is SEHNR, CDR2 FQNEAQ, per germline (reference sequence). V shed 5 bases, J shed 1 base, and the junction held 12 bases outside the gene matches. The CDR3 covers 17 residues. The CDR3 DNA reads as TGTGCCAGCAGCCCCACCCGGACAGGAGTAGGCACAGATACGCAGTATTTT. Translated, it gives CASSPTRTGVGTDTQYF.

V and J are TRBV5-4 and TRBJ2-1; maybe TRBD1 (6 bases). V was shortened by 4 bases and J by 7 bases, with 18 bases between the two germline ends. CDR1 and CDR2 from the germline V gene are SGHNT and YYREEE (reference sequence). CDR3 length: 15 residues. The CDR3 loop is CASSQEWGQGNEQFF. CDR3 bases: TGTGCCAGCAGCCAAGAATGGGGGCAGGGAAATGAGCAGTTCTTC. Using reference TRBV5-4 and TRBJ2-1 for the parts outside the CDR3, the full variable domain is ETGVTQSPTHLIKTRGQQVTLRCSSQSGHNTVSWYQQALGQGPQFIFQYYREEENGRGNFPPRFSGLQFPNYSSELNVNALELDDSALYLCASSQEWGQGNEQFFGPGTRLTVL.

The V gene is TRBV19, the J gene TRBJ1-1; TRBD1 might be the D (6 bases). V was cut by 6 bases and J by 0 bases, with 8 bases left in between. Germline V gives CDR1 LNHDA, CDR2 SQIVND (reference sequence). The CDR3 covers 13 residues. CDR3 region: CASSNRVNTEAFF. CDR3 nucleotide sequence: TGTGCCAGTAGCAACAGGGTGAACACTGAAGCTTTCTTT.

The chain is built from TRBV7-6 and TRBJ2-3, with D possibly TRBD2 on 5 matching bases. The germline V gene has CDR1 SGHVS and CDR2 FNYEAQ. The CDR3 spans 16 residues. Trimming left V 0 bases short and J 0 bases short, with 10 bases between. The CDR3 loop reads CASSLAPSGSTDTQYF. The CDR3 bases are TGTGCCAGCAGCTTAGCGCCGAGCGGTAGCACAGATACGCAGTATTTT.